The next 31 T cell receptor beta chains were all read from a single sample in a study of T cell responses to AZD1222 COVID-19 vaccine. TCRdb's copy holds only in-frame clones and misses some; the assay was immunoSEQ multiplex PCR. The sample includes about 150,000 clones, 88% of them seen just once. The source was peripheral blood, collected on day 0 of AZD1222 vaccination. The receptors here all came from an adult in good health.

The V gene is TRBV9, the J gene TRBJ1-3, with TRBD1 as a possible D gene (5 bases). Germline values: CDR1 SGDLS, CDR2 YYNGEE. Trimming took 2 bases from V and 3 from J, leaving 9 bases between them. The CDR3 runs 14 residues. CDR3 nucleotides: TGTGCCAGCAGCGTTTCCGGGGGTGGAAACACCATATATTTT. This encodes CASSVSGGGNTIYF.

This clone was recorded a few times. V and J are TRBV5-1 and TRBJ2-1; D possibly corresponds to TRBD1 (5 bases). Germline V CDR1 and CDR2: SGHRS, YFSETQ. The CDR3 length is 14 residues. The V and J ends lost 0 bases and 9 bases respectively, with 13 bases between them. Here the CDR3 reads CASSLALGAGEQFF. The CDR3 nucleotides are TGCGCCAGCAGCTTGGCTCTAGGGGCAGGTGAGCAGTTCTTC.

CDR3 sequence (DNA): TGTGCCAGCAGCTTACAGGGGGCGATTGCTAACTATGGCTACACCTTC. Amino acid sequence: CASSLQGAIANYGYTF. The chain combines TRBV7-2 with TRBJ1-2, with TRBD1 identical over 8 bases. This CDR3 region has 16 residues. V was pared by 2 bases and J by 0 bases, with 5 bases of the junction left unmatched. Germline V CDR1 and CDR2: SGHTA, FQGNSA.

This chain uses TRBV19 with TRBJ2-7, with 11 bases matching TRBD1. CDR3 length equals 15 residues. Germline V gene sequence: CDR1 LNHDA, CDR2 SQIVND (reference sequence). Unmatched junction bases numbered 6, after V lost 6 bases and J lost 2 bases. For the CDR3, the DNA is TGTGCCAGTAGGCGGACAGGGGGCGAAACCTACGAGCAGTACTTC. Translated: CASRRTGGETYEQYF.

The sample holds a few counts of this clone. The chain has TRBV19 and TRBJ1-5; no firm D call. This CDR3 region has 16 residues. The germline V gene has CDR1 LNHDA and CDR2 SQIVND (reference sequence). The V and J ends lost 4 bases and 6 bases respectively, with 19 bases between them. For the CDR3, the DNA is TGTGCCAGTAGTACCCAACATTTCCGGACGGGTCAGCCCCAGCATTTT. It encodes CASSTQHFRTGQPQHF.

The V and J genes are TRBV12-3 or TRBV12-4 and TRBJ2-1; TRBD2 is a possible D gene (5 bases). The ends were cut back, 6 bases at V and 6 bases at J, with 12 bases in the middle. CDR3 length: 13 amino acids. This chain's CDR3 is CASSPSGVNEQFF. CDR3 DNA: TGTGCCAGCAGCCCCTCCGGGGTCAATGAGCAGTTCTTC.

This clone was seen more than once but under ten times. The V gene is TRBV6-5, the J gene TRBJ2-7; D is ambiguous. V lost 7 bases, J lost 3 bases, and 16 bases lay in between. The CDR3 runs to 14 residues. The V gene's germline CDR1 is MNHEY and CDR2 SVGAGI. CDR3 loop: CASKPSPYGYEQYF. The CDR3 coding sequence is TGTGCCAGCAAGCCGTCCCCGTACGGCTACGAGCAGTACTTC.

V is TRBV9 and J is TRBJ1-2; the match to TRBD1 covers 7 bases. Looked up from germline, CDR1 is SGDLS and CDR2 is YYNGEE. The CDR3 spans 14 residues. V was clipped by 3 bases and J by 2 bases; unmatched bases: 4. The DNA of the CDR3 is TGTGCCAGCAGCGGTATACAGGGGAACTATGGCTACACCTTC. Its translation: CASSGIQGNYGYTF.

V and J are TRBV28 and TRBJ1-1; TRBD1 agrees at 7 bases. The CDR3 spans 15 residues. V dropped 5 bases and J dropped 1; count of bases not matched to a gene: 7. Per germline, CDR1 MDHEN and CDR2 SYDVKM. This chain's CDR3 is CASSVLQGTNTEAFF. The CDR3 DNA sequence: TGTGCCAGCAGTGTCCTACAGGGGACGAACACTGAAGCTTTCTTT.

The V call is TRBV28, the J call TRBJ2-7; the match to TRBD1 covers 11 bases. The CDR3 loop spans 15 amino acids. Per the germline V gene, CDR1 is MDHEN and CDR2 is SYDVKM. Losses at the gene ends were 5 bases for V and 2 bases for J; bases not matched to a gene: 5. For the CDR3, the DNA is TGTGCCAGCAGTCTCCGGACAGGGGGCACCTACGAGCAGTACTTC. Its protein is CASSLRTGGTYEQYF.

The genes are TRBV6-5 and TRBJ1-1; D may be TRBD1 (5 bases). CDR3 length: 13 residues. Germline V gene sequence: CDR1 MNHEY, CDR2 SVGAGI. Trimming left V 7 bases short and J 2 bases short, with 11 bases between. CDR3 residues: CASNQGRNTEAFF. CDR3 DNA sequence: TGTGCCAGCAACCAGGGCAGAAACACTGAAGCTTTCTTT.

V is TRBV6-5 and J is TRBJ2-2, with D tentatively TRBD1 (6 bases). This CDR3 comprises 14 residues. CDR1 and CDR2 (germline): MNHEY, SVGAGI. V lost 6 bases and J lost 4, with 12 bases in between. The CDR3 nucleotides read TGTGCCAGCAGGACGCAGGGGAGCACCGGGGAGCTGTTTTTT. Its protein is CASRTQGSTGELFF.

This clone was detected once. V usage is TRBV19 and J usage is TRBJ2-3; D is tentatively TRBD1 or TRBD2 (5 bases each). Germline V gene lookup returns CDR1 LNHDA and CDR2 SQIVND (reference sequence). Trimming took off 3 bases at V and 3 bases at J, with 10 bases between the two ends. The CDR3 length is 14 residues. DNA for the CDR3: TGTGCCAGTAGTATCGGGGACGAGACAGATACGCAGTATTTT. Its protein is CASSIGDETDTQYF.

This sequence joins TRBV2 and TRBJ2-5; 7 positions agree with TRBD1. This CDR3 comprises 14 residues. CDR1 and CDR2 (germline): SNHLY, FYNNEI. V lost 7 bases and J lost 4; bases outside the gene matches: 9. The CDR3: CASNVAPGGETQYF. In DNA form, the CDR3 reads TGTGCCAGCAATGTAGCCCCAGGGGGAGAGACCCAGTACTTC.

The gene calls are TRBV7-9 and TRBJ2-5; 9 bases align to TRBD2. This CDR3 contains 15 residues. V lost 7 bases and J lost 1; bases outside the gene matches: 7. Germline lookup yields CDR1 SEHNR and CDR2 FQNEAQ (reference sequence). The CDR3 DNA reads as TGTGCCAGCAATCCACTAGCGGGCCCCCAAGAGACCCAGTACTTC. Translated, it gives CASNPLAGPQETQYF.

The V call is TRBV9, the J call TRBJ1-6; maybe TRBD1 (6 bases). This CDR3 comprises 16 residues. V gave up 4 bases and J gave up 11 bases, with 22 bases separating them. Germline V gene data show CDR1 as SGDLS and CDR2 as YYNGEE. CDR3 DNA: TGTGCCAGCAGCAGAGGCGGTGCAGGGGAGGGAGCACCCCTCCACTTT. Its translation: CASSRGGAGEGAPLHF.

The chain has TRBV6-2 or TRBV6-3 and TRBJ1-1; D ambiguous. Per germline, CDR1 MNHEY and CDR2 SVGEGT. There are 14 residues in the CDR3. V lost 2 bases and J 1 base, leaving 8 bases between the germline ends. The DNA of the CDR3 is TGTGCCAGCAGTTACGCCAGCGGGAACACTGAAGCTTTCTTT. Translation: CASSYASGNTEAFF.

The V gene is TRBV10-2, the J gene TRBJ1-2; a weak D match, TRBD1 (5 bases). The CDR3 has 13 residues. Germline V lookup: CDR1 WSHSY, CDR2 SAAADI. Trimming removed 6 bases at V and 8 bases at J, with 16 bases between. The CDR3 DNA reads as TGCGCCAGCAGGAGAGGGGCTCTCGGAGGCTACACCTTC. Translation: CASRRGALGGYTF.

V is TRBV21-1 and J is TRBJ1-1. TRBV21-1 is marked as a pseudogene. The CDR3 covers 16 residues. The CDR3 DNA follows: TGTGCCAGCAGCCGCAAGGTTGGGGATATGAACACTGAAGCTTTCTTT. Residues: CASSRKVGDMNTEAFF.

This clone was found once. This sequence joins TRBV4-1 and TRBJ2-1; D gene unclear. Germline V CDR1 and CDR2: MGHRA, YSYEKL. This CDR3 spans 16 amino acids. V was cut by 0 bases and J by 7 bases, with 16 bases left in between. The DNA for the CDR3 is TGCGCCAGCAGCCAAGAGGGGAACACCCGCAGAAATGAGCAGTTCTTC. Translating gives CASSQEGNTRRNEQFF.

This chain connects TRBV9 to TRBJ2-7, with 9 nucleotides matching TRBD2. The V segment lost 0 bases and the J segment 2 bases; nucleotides outside the gene matches: 3. The CDR3 length is 15 residues. Germline lookup yields CDR1 SGDLS and CDR2 YYNGEE. The CDR3 loop reads CASSVGSGGPYEQYF. CDR3 DNA sequence: TGTGCCAGCAGCGTAGGGAGCGGGGGGCCCTACGAGCAGTACTTC. Together with reference TRBV9 and TRBJ2-7, the CDR3 gives the full variable domain: DSGVTQTPKHLITATGQRVTLRCSPRSGDLSVYWYQQSLDQGLQFLIQYYNGEERAKGNILERFSAQQFPDLHSELNLSSLELGDSALYFCASSVGSGGPYEQYFGPGTRLTVT.

The CDR3 bases are TGCGCCAGCAGCCAAGATCAGGCAGGCCAAGAGACCCAGTACTTC. Translated: CASSQDQAGQETQYF. V gene TRBV4-1 combines with J gene TRBJ2-5; D is undetermined. V gave up 0 bases and J gave up 1 base, with 9 bases separating them. CDR3 length equals 15 residues. Looked up from germline, CDR1 is MGHRA and CDR2 is YSYEKL.

The V and J genes are TRBV3-1 (or the pseudogene TRBV3-2) and TRBJ2-1, with D possibly called TRBD1 or TRBD2 (5 bases each). The CDR3 is 16 residues long. V dropped 0 bases and J dropped 5 bases, with 14 bases sitting between them. Germline V gene data show CDR1 as LGHDT and CDR2 as YNNKEL (reference sequence). The CDR3 DNA reads as TGTGCCAGCAGCCAAGATCTCGGGACCATTAACAATGAGCAGTTCTTC. Translating it yields CASSQDLGTINNEQFF.

This clone turned up a few times. V is TRBV7-2 and J is TRBJ1-1, with D possibly matching TRBD1 (5 bases). The CDR3 loop spans 16 amino acids. Germline V gives CDR1 SGHTA, CDR2 FQGNSA. The V gene lost 1 base and the J gene lost 2 bases, with 14 bases spanning the gap. CDR3 bases: TGTGCCAGCAGCTTAGGGGGGGGTCCGGCAAACACTGAAGCTTTCTTT. Translation gives CASSLGGGPANTEAFF.

The gene calls are TRBV18 and TRBJ1-2; 8 bases are a match to TRBD1. Germline V gene data show CDR1 as KGHSH and CDR2 as LQKENI. V lost 6 bases to trimming and J lost 4 bases; unmatched junction nucleotides: 4. The CDR3 covers 13 residues. The CDR3 sequence is CASSPTGGYGYTF. The CDR3 DNA follows: TGTGCCAGCTCGCCAACAGGGGGCTATGGCTACACCTTC.

This chain uses TRBV6-5 with TRBJ1-1, with unresolved D. The CDR3 is made up of 13 amino acids. Trimming cost V 2 bases and J 11 bases, with 15 bases left between them. Germline lookup yields CDR1 MNHEY and CDR2 SVGAGI. The CDR3 region is CASSYQKQSGAFF. The CDR3 region has the DNA TGTGCCAGCAGTTACCAAAAACAGTCCGGGGCTTTCTTT.

The gene calls are TRBV6-5 and TRBJ1-2, with 8 bases fitting TRBD1. The germline gives CDR1 MNHEY, CDR2 SVGAGI. The J segment lost 4 bases and the V segment lost 6 bases, leaving 10 bases of the junction unmatched. CDR3 length equals 15 residues. The CDR3 here is CASSRPGTGSYGYTF. In DNA, the CDR3 is TGTGCCAGCAGCCGTCCCGGGACAGGTAGCTATGGCTACACCTTC.

The rearrangement joins TRBV5-1 to TRBJ2-5, with TRBD2 matching over 9 bases. CDR1 and CDR2 from the germline V gene are SGHRS and YFSETQ. This CDR3 spans 17 amino acids. J was trimmed by 3 bases and V by 1 base; bases with no gene match: 10. The CDR3 spells CASSLSLTTSGKETQYF. DNA of the CDR3: TGCGCCAGCAGCTTGAGTTTAACGACTAGCGGTAAAGAGACCCAGTACTTC.

This chain uses TRBV5-1 with TRBJ2-7, with a weak D call TRBD1 (5 bases). Between the trimmed V and J ends, which lost 3 bases and 6 bases, there was a span of 13 bases. This CDR3 has 13 amino acids. CDR1 and CDR2 (germline): SGHRS, YFSETQ. CDR3 residues: CASSSQGVGEQYF. For the CDR3, the DNA is TGCGCCAGCAGCTCCCAAGGGGTTGGCGAGCAGTACTTC.

DNA for the CDR3: TGTGCCAGCAGTTTTTTCGGGGCGAACACAGATACGCAGTATTTT. It is translated as CASSFFGANTDTQYF. The chain links TRBV28 to TRBJ2-3; either TRBD1 or TRBD2 may supply D (5 bases each). The V end was cut by 3 bases, the J end by 2 bases, with 12 bases between. This CDR3 contains 15 residues. Germline V CDR1 and CDR2: MDHEN, SYDVKM.

With regard to this clone: Additional DNA sequences in this sample encode the identical CDR3. V and J are TRBV25-1 and TRBJ1-5, with D hard to call. Germline V gives CDR1 MGHDK, CDR2 SYGVNS. Trimming took 7 bases from V and 2 from J, leaving 9 bases between them. The CDR3 sequence is 13 residues long. CDR3 sequence (DNA): TGTGCCAGCACGGGAGCCGGCAATCAGCCCCAGCATTTT. It is translated as CASTGAGNQPQHF.